This passage covers 17 T cell receptor beta chains from one sample sequenced in a study of CD8 T cells in Susac syndrome. An input of roughly 0.45 to 1 ug of RNA was subjected to reverse transcription using random hexamers. TCRdb analysed the immunoSEQ multiplex PCR reads with MiXCR anew, one entry per CDR3 protein. The sample shows approximately 190,000 distinct CDR3 sequences, 95% of them seen only once. Sequencing was carried out using CD4+ T cells from PBMCs. The origin of the receptors is a human donor with Susac syndrome.

The chain is built from TRBV9 and TRBJ1-3; no firm D call. The CDR3 loop spans 14 amino acids. Germline V CDR1 and CDR2: SGDLS, YYNGEE. The V and J ends lost 0 bases and 2 bases respectively, with 6 bases between them. The CDR3 DNA sequence: TGTGCCAGCAGCGTAGCTAGGGCTGGAAACACCATATATTTT. Translation: CASSVARAGNTIYF.

The genes are TRBV20-1 and TRBJ2-4; D is ambiguous. The length of the CDR3 is 12 residues. Germline assignment: CDR1 DFQATT and CDR2 SNEGSKA (reference sequence). Trimming took 6 bases from V and 6 from J, leaving 12 bases between them. The CDR3 region has the DNA TGCAGTGCCCTCAATCCCTTAAACATTCAGTACTTC. It encodes CSALNPLNIQYF.

The rearrangement joins TRBV6-6 to TRBJ1-1, with a weak D call TRBD1 (5 bases). This CDR3 is 14 amino acids long. Germline V gives CDR1 MNHNY, CDR2 SVGAGI (reference sequence). Trimming cost V 2 bases and J 2 bases, with 9 bases left between them. The CDR3 spells CASSYPGSNTEAFF. The CDR3 DNA sequence: TGTGCCAGCAGTTACCCAGGGTCAAACACTGAAGCTTTCTTT.

The rearrangement joins TRBV9 to TRBJ1-1; a possible D gene is TRBD1 (5 bases). Per the germline V gene, CDR1 is SGDLS and CDR2 is YYNGEE. CDR3 length equals 14 residues. The V end was cut by 10 bases, the J end by 4 bases, with 20 bases between. CDR3 sequence (DNA): TGTGCCTCAACTAGGGATATCGGGGGCACTGAAGCTTTCTTT. Translating it yields CASTRDIGGTEAFF.

This rearrangement joins TRBV5-4 to TRBJ2-3; 7 bases match TRBD2. V shed 2 bases and J 2 bases; nucleotides not matched to a gene: 8. The germline CDR1 and CDR2 sequences are SGHNT and YYREEE (reference sequence). The CDR3 runs to 16 residues. The CDR3 DNA reads TGTGCCAGCAGCTTCCCTGCCGGGGGGTCCACAGATACGCAGTATTTT. It specifies CASSFPAGGSTDTQYF. Together with reference TRBV5-4 and TRBJ2-3, the CDR3 gives the full variable domain: ETGVTQSPTHLIKTRGQQVTLRCSSQSGHNTVSWYQQALGQGPQFIFQYYREEENGRGNFPPRFSGLQFPNYSSELNVNALELDDSALYLCASSFPAGGSTDTQYFGPGTRLTVL.

V and J are TRBV30 and TRBJ1-2; D unclear. This CDR3 has 15 residues. V was shortened by 3 bases and J by 4 bases, with 18 bases between the two germline ends. In germline, CDR1 is GTSNPN, CDR2 SVGIG (reference sequence). The CDR3 DNA follows: TGTGCCTGGAGGCGCACGTCGGTGGAAGGCTATGGCTACACCTTC. Translating gives CAWRRTSVEGYGYTF.

The genes are TRBV12-3 or TRBV12-4 and TRBJ2-3, with D possibly TRBD1 on 5 matching bases. The CDR3 length is 16 residues. The germline V and J ends were trimmed by 3 bases and 2 bases, with 15 bases remaining between them. The CDR3 region has the DNA TGTGCCAGCAGTTTTTCCCAGGGAAACCCCACAGATACGCAGTATTTT. This translates into CASSFSQGNPTDTQYF.

The chain joins TRBV2 to TRBJ1-4, with D hard to call. Germline V gene sequence: CDR1 SNHLY, CDR2 FYNNEI. V dropped 6 bases and J dropped 7 bases, with 15 bases sitting between them. The CDR3 is made up of 14 amino acids. The DNA for the CDR3 is TGTGCCAGCAGGGGTACGGCCCCCGGTGAAAAACTGTTTTTT. It encodes CASRGTAPGEKLFF.

V usage is TRBV20-1 and J usage is TRBJ2-5, with TRBD2 matching over 14 bases. After removal of 6 bases from V and 5 bases from J, the junction contained 11 bases not matched to a gene. Germline CDR1 DFQATT, CDR2 SNEGSKA (reference sequence). This CDR3 is built from 16 residues. The CDR3 DNA is TGCAGTGCAAAACGGACTAGCGGGGGGTTTCGGGAGACCCAGTACTTC. It translates to CSAKRTSGGFRETQYF.

CDR3 nucleotides: TGTGCCAGCAGCTTAGGCGAAGCCTTCACAGATACGCAGTATTTT. Protein sequence: CASSLGEAFTDTQYF. This chain connects TRBV7-9 to TRBJ2-3; D ambiguous. The CDR3 is 15 residues long. Germline assignment: CDR1 SEHNR and CDR2 FQNEAQ (reference sequence). The germline V and J ends were trimmed by 1 base and 2 bases, with 10 bases remaining between them.

The chain is built from TRBV29-1 and TRBJ2-5, with a weak D call TRBD2 (6 bases). Germline V CDR1 and CDR2: SQVTM, ANQGSEA. Deletions cut 5 bases from V and 5 bases from J, with 18 bases between. This CDR3 is built from 14 residues. Here the CDR3 reads CSVRPSQAGETQYF. The CDR3 nucleotides are TGCAGCGTTCGTCCCTCACAGGCGGGGGAGACCCAGTACTTC.

This rearrangement joins TRBV6-1 to TRBJ2-5; D is perhaps TRBD2 (5 bases). V was pared by 7 bases and J by 0 bases, with 12 bases between. Germline CDR1 MNHNS, CDR2 SASEGT. This CDR3 spans 14 amino acids. The CDR3 reads CASIRLAHQETQYF. CDR3 DNA: TGTGCCAGCATAAGGCTAGCCCACCAAGAGACCCAGTACTTC.

This clonotype occurred once. The rearrangement links TRBV7-9 to TRBJ2-1; 8 nucleotides agree with TRBD2. CDR3 length: 16 amino acids. Germline CDR1 is SEHNR and CDR2 is FQNEAQ (reference sequence). J was trimmed by 0 bases and V by 3 bases; bases with no gene match: 4. CDR3 bases: TGTGCCAGCAGCTTCAGCGGGGGAGGCTCCTACAATGAGCAGTTCTTC. It encodes CASSFSGGGSYNEQFF.

The genes are TRBV19 and TRBJ2-5, with 12 bases that match TRBD2. V was clipped by 4 bases and J by 2 bases; unmatched bases: 5. In germline, CDR1 is LNHDA, CDR2 SQIVND (reference sequence). This CDR3 is 16 amino acids long. The DNA for the CDR3 is TGTGCCAGTAGTACCCTACTAGCGGGGGGACAAGAGACCCAGTACTTC. Amino acid sequence: CASSTLLAGGQETQYF. Combining the CDR3 with reference TRBV19 and TRBJ2-5 gives the whole variable domain DGGITQSPKYLFRKEGQNVTLSCEQNLNHDAMYWYRQDPGQGLRLIYYSQIVNDFQKGDIAEGYSVSREKKESFPLTVTSAQKNPTAFYLCASSTLLAGGQETQYFGPGTRLLVL.

The chain couples TRBV21-1 to TRBJ2-3; no DNA check was done on the table's D call, TRBD1. TRBV21-1 is a documented pseudogene. This CDR3 spans 12 amino acids. DNA of the CDR3: TGTGCCAGCGACAGTAGGCCAGATACGCAGTATTTT. Translated, it gives CASDSRPDTQYF.

The CDR3 nucleotides are TGCGCCAGCAGCTTGCAGGGACTCCTGGGAACTGAAGCTTTCTTT. Translation: CASSLQGLLGTEAFF. V usage is TRBV5-1 and J usage is TRBJ1-1, with a tentative D call TRBD1 (5 bases). This CDR3 comprises 15 residues. Germline-derived CDR1 and CDR2 are SGHRS and YFSETQ. Trimming stripped 1 base from V and 5 bases from J, with 15 bases between.

This chain uses TRBV19 with TRBJ1-2; 7 nucleotides agree with TRBD1. The CDR3 consists of 14 residues. The V and J ends lost 3 bases and 4 bases, in that order; junction bases with no gene match: 5. Germline CDR1 LNHDA, CDR2 SQIVND (reference sequence). CDR3 DNA sequence: TGTGCCAGTAGTATGGGGACAGATCCCTATGGCTACACCTTC. Its protein is CASSMGTDPYGYTF.